What follows are 26 T cell receptor beta chains derived from one specimen sequenced in a study of cytomegalovirus exposure and HLA in healthy donors. The primer mix had 60 Vbeta and 13 Jbeta primers. Only in-frame clones appear in the TCRdb table, and some are missing; sequencing was by immunoSEQ multiplex PCR. Here the sample spans under 150,000 clones, around 78% being singletons. Sequencing was done on a sample of PBMCs. These receptors all stem from a male donor in good health and CMV-seronegative.

This rearrangement joins TRBV27 to TRBJ1-1; TRBD1 aligns across 7 bases. CDR1 MNHEY and CDR2 SMNVEV come from the germline V gene (reference sequence). The CDR3 is 14 amino acids. V trimming: 5 bases; J trimming: 1 base; junction bases outside the gene matches: 4. CDR3 bases: TGTGCCAGCAGTGTAAGACAGGGGAACACTGAAGCTTTCTTT. This translates into CASSVRQGNTEAFF.

This clone was counted a single time. The V gene is TRBV7-9, the J gene TRBJ2-2; possibly TRBD1 for D (6 bases). V was cut by 1 base and J by 4 bases, with 7 bases left in between. The CDR3 spans 14 residues. In germline, CDR1 is SEHNR, CDR2 FQNEAQ (reference sequence). As DNA, the CDR3 is TGTGCCAGCAGCTTAGTAGGGGGCACCGGGGAGCTGTTTTTT. Translated: CASSLVGGTGELFF.

The chain combines TRBV9 with TRBJ1-2; possible D gene TRBD1, 5 bases. CDR1 is SGDLS and CDR2 is YYNGEE in the germline V gene. The CDR3 spans 15 residues. With 7 bases removed from V and 5 bases from J, the gap between germline ends came to 21 bases. The CDR3 coding sequence is TGTGCCAGCCAAGGCGGGCAGGGAGGAAGGTATGGCTACACCTTC. Translation gives CASQGGQGGRYGYTF.

This chain uses TRBV10-1 with TRBJ1-4, with D unresolved. CDR1 and CDR2 (germline): WNHNN, SYGVQD (reference sequence). This CDR3 is built from 15 residues. Trimming removed 2 bases at V and 7 bases at J, with 14 bases between. The CDR3 region is CASSETGSGAEKLFF. In nucleotides, the CDR3 is TGCGCCAGCAGTGAGACGGGGAGTGGTGCTGAAAAACTGTTTTTT.

This CDR3 reads CASSMGPSEQYF. The CDR3 DNA follows: TGTGCCAGTAGTATGGGGCCGTCCGAGCAGTACTTC. The chain carries TRBV19 and TRBJ2-7, with a weak D call TRBD1 (5 bases). Germline assignment: CDR1 LNHDA and CDR2 SQIVND (reference sequence). The CDR3 length is 12 residues. The V end was cut by 3 bases, the J end by 6 bases, with 9 bases between.

The chain couples TRBV14 to TRBJ2-3; D may be TRBD2 (6 bases). Germline V gene data show CDR1 as SGHDN and CDR2 as FVKESK. V lost 4 bases and J 7 bases, leaving 15 bases between the germline ends. This CDR3 is 14 amino acids long. The chain's CDR3 is CASSPTTSRNTQYF. In DNA form, the CDR3 reads TGTGCCAGCAGCCCAACGACTAGTCGAAATACGCAGTATTTT.

This chain connects TRBV6-1 to TRBJ1-2; D is uncertain. The CDR3 runs 12 residues. V gave up 3 bases and J gave up 7 bases, with 9 bases separating them. Germline values: CDR1 MNHNS, CDR2 SASEGT. The CDR3 DNA sequence: TGTGCCAGCAGTGAGTCGGGGTGTGGCTACACCTTC. Amino acids: CASSESGCGYTF.

The V call is TRBV4-2, the J call TRBJ2-1, with a tentative D call TRBD2 (7 bases). The ends were cut back, 0 bases at V and 7 bases at J, with 16 bases in the middle. Germline CDR1 is LGHNA and CDR2 is YNFKEQ. This CDR3 has 16 residues. CDR3 nucleotide sequence: TGTGCCAGCAGCCAAGAAGTGGGGGGGGCGTTTAATGAGCAGTTCTTC. Residues: CASSQEVGGAFNEQFF.

V usage is TRBV7-9 and J usage is TRBJ2-7; the match to TRBD1 covers 7 bases. The germline V gene has CDR1 SEHNR and CDR2 FQNEAQ (reference sequence). This CDR3 has 14 residues. V lost 2 bases to trimming and J lost 6 bases; unmatched junction nucleotides: 7. The CDR3 sequence: CASSLPGGQGEQYF. The CDR3 DNA reads as TGTGCCAGCAGCTTACCAGGGGGACAAGGCGAGCAGTACTTC. Variable domain in full (rest from reference TRBV7-9 and TRBJ2-7): DTGVSQNPRHKITKRGQNVTFRCDPISEHNRLYWYRQTLGQGPEFLTYFQNEAQLEKSRLLSDRFSAERPKGSFSTLEIQRTEQGDSAMYLCASSLPGGQGEQYFGPGTRLTVT.

This clone was counted only a few times. The chain recombines TRBV9 with TRBJ1-3; 9 bases map to TRBD1. Per the germline V gene, CDR1 is SGDLS and CDR2 is YYNGEE. The CDR3 spans 15 residues. V gave up 0 bases and J gave up 5 bases; unmatched junction bases: 3. The CDR3 DNA sequence: TGTGCCAGCAGCGTAGCCGGGACAGGGAGAAACACCATATATTTT. It translates to CASSVAGTGRNTIYF.

The V call is TRBV6-4, the J call TRBJ2-2; 8 bases agree with TRBD1. Germline V lookup: CDR1 MRHNA, CDR2 SNTAGT. J was trimmed by 2 bases and V by 0 bases; bases with no gene match: 2. The CDR3 has 16 amino acids. This chain's CDR3 is CASSDSDRVNTGELFF. The DNA of the CDR3 is TGTGCCAGCAGTGACTCGGACAGGGTTAACACCGGGGAGCTGTTTTTT.

The table lists this clone with a few counts. The chain joins TRBV6-6 to TRBJ2-2; D is possibly TRBD1 (5 bases). Deletions cut 4 bases from V and 3 bases from J, with 9 bases between. Germline CDR1 is MNHNY and CDR2 is SVGAGI (reference sequence). The CDR3 has 14 residues. The CDR3 loop is CASSLNRHTGELFF. DNA for the CDR3: TGTGCCAGCAGTTTAAACAGGCACACCGGGGAGCTGTTTTTT.

The genes are TRBV30 and TRBJ1-2; D unresolved. Germline assignment: CDR1 GTSNPN and CDR2 SVGIG (reference sequence). The CDR3 totals 13 residues. V shed 0 bases and J shed 6 bases, with 11 bases lying between them. The CDR3 is CAWSVSEENGYTF. The CDR3 DNA reads as TGTGCCTGGAGTGTATCGGAGGAAAATGGCTACACCTTC.

J is TRBJ1-2 and V is TRBV4-3; no clear D. Trimming stripped 1 base from V and 1 base from J, with 13 bases between. The CDR3 sequence is 16 residues long. CDR1 is LGHNA and CDR2 is YSLEER in the germline V gene. CDR3 bases: TGCGCCAGCAGCCAAGGGTGGGCGCCTGATAACTATGGCTACACCTTC. It codes for CASSQGWAPDNYGYTF.

The chain combines TRBV7-9 with TRBJ2-3; no reliable D call. Trimming removed 5 bases at V and 2 bases at J, with 8 bases between. This CDR3 has 13 amino acids. Germline lookup yields CDR1 SEHNR and CDR2 FQNEAQ (reference sequence). CDR3 nucleotide sequence: TGTGCCAGCAGCCAGGTGTTCACAGATACGCAGTATTTT. Its protein is CASSQVFTDTQYF. Full variable domain (missing parts from reference TRBV7-9 and TRBJ2-3): DTGVSQNPRHKITKRGQNVTFRCDPISEHNRLYWYRQTLGQGPEFLTYFQNEAQLEKSRLLSDRFSAERPKGSFSTLEIQRTEQGDSAMYLCASSQVFTDTQYFGPGTRLTVL.

The chain couples TRBV19 to TRBJ2-7; 9 bases fit TRBD1. V shed 3 bases, J shed 2 bases, and the junction held 5 bases outside the gene matches. Germline lookup yields CDR1 LNHDA and CDR2 SQIVND (reference sequence). This CDR3 contains 15 residues. Written as DNA, the CDR3 is TGTGCCAGTAGTATGACAGGGGGGATTCCCTACGAGCAGTACTTC. It encodes CASSMTGGIPYEQYF.

This clone appeared a single time. The chain combines TRBV10-3 with TRBJ2-5; 8 bases align to TRBD1. Losses at the gene ends were 3 bases for V and 5 bases for J; bases not matched to a gene: 5. Looked up from germline, CDR1 is ENHRY and CDR2 is SYGVKD. The CDR3 is 14 residues long. The CDR3 DNA sequence: TGTGCCATCAGTGATCTGACAGGGGAGGAGACCCAGTACTTC. Translation: CAISDLTGEETQYF.

J is TRBJ2-3 and V is TRBV2, with 7 bases lining up with TRBD2. The CDR3 spans 13 residues. The germline V gene encodes CDR1 SNHLY and CDR2 FYNNEI. After removal of 8 bases from V and 3 bases from J, the junction contained 5 bases not matched to a gene. In DNA, the CDR3 is TGTGCCAGCTACGGCGGGGGTACAGATACGCAGTATTTT. Protein: CASYGGGTDTQYF. The entire variable domain, with the rest obtained from reference TRBV2 and TRBJ2-3, is as follows: EPEVTQTPSHQVTQMGQEVILRCVPISNHLYFYWYRQILGQKVEFLVSFYNNEISEKSEIFDDQFSVERPDGSNFTLKIRSTKLEDSAMYFCASYGGGTDTQYFGPGTRLTVL.

The chain couples TRBV10-3 to TRBJ2-4; D might be TRBD2 (6 bases). V gave up 0 bases and J gave up 3 bases, with 21 bases separating them. Germline V CDR1 and CDR2: ENHRY, SYGVKD. CDR3 length: 19 amino acids. CDR3 bases: TGTGCCATCAGTGAGTCATGGGGGACTCCTTTTTCCGGCAAAAACATTCAGTACTTC. Translated: CAISESWGTPFSGKNIQYF.

The chain links TRBV5-6 to TRBJ1-2, with 12 bases fitting TRBD1. Germline lookup yields CDR1 SGHDT and CDR2 YYEEEE. V was pared by 4 bases and J by 4 bases, with 5 bases of the junction left unmatched. This CDR3 has 15 residues. CDR3 residues: CASSRGTGGIYGYTF. DNA for the CDR3: TGTGCCAGCAGCCGTGGGACAGGGGGCATCTATGGCTACACCTTC. Supplemented by reference TRBV5-6 and TRBJ1-2, the full variable domain reads DAGVTQSPTHLIKTRGQQVTLRCSPKSGHDTVSWYQQALGQGPQFIFQYYEEEERQRGNFPDRFSGHQFPNYSSELNVNALLLGDSALYLCASSRGTGGIYGYTFGSGTRLTVV.

This clone was found a few times. The chain employs TRBV9 and TRBJ1-1, with D uncertain. CDR1 SGDLS and CDR2 YYNGEE come from the germline V gene. The CDR3 runs to 13 residues. V was shortened by 4 bases and J by 4 bases, with 11 bases between the two germline ends. CDR3 protein: CASSPLTTTEAFF. CDR3 DNA sequence: TGTGCCAGCAGCCCCCTGACAACCACTGAAGCTTTCTTT.

In DNA, the CDR3 is TGTGCCAGCAGTTATGCCGGGAGCCTCTCTGGAAACACCATATATTTT. It yields the protein CASSYAGSLSGNTIYF. The V call is TRBV6-6, the J call TRBJ1-3; D unresolved. Trimming shortened V by 3 bases and J by 0 bases, and 12 bases separated the two germline ends. This CDR3 comprises 16 residues. Germline-derived CDR1 and CDR2 are MNHNY and SVGAGI (reference sequence).

This chain links TRBV11-2 with TRBJ1-2; 7 nucleotides match TRBD1. Germline V gives CDR1 SGHAT, CDR2 FQNNGV. V was clipped by 1 base and J by 0 bases; unmatched bases: 2. This CDR3 region has 15 residues. CDR3 loop: CASSLVQGANYGYTF. The CDR3 DNA sequence: TGTGCCAGCAGCTTAGTCCAGGGGGCTAACTATGGCTACACCTTC.

The chain combines TRBV5-1 with TRBJ2-5; the D gene is possibly TRBD1 (6 bases). The V gene's germline CDR1 is SGHRS and CDR2 YFSETQ. This CDR3 is 14 amino acids long. With 1 base removed from V and 0 bases from J, the gap between germline ends came to 7 bases. CDR3 sequence: CASSLTGNQETQYF. In DNA, the CDR3 is TGCGCCAGCAGCTTGACAGGGAACCAAGAGACCCAGTACTTC.

Here the CDR3 reads CASSSAVNTEAFF. The DNA for the CDR3 is TGTGCCAGCAGTTCCGCGGTTAACACTGAAGCTTTCTTT. The chain recombines TRBV6-1 with TRBJ1-1; D not resolved. The V and J ends lost 5 bases and 2 bases respectively, with 9 bases between them. This CDR3 contains 13 residues. Germline CDR1 MNHNS, CDR2 SASEGT.

This chain uses TRBV28 with TRBJ2-4; no clear D gene. Trimming removed 5 bases from V and 1 base from J, with 3 bases in between. The CDR3 spans 12 residues. Germline V CDR1 and CDR2: MDHEN, SYDVKM. Here the CDR3 DNA reads TGTGCCAGCAGTCCTGCCAAAAACATTCAGTACTTC. As protein: CASSPAKNIQYF.